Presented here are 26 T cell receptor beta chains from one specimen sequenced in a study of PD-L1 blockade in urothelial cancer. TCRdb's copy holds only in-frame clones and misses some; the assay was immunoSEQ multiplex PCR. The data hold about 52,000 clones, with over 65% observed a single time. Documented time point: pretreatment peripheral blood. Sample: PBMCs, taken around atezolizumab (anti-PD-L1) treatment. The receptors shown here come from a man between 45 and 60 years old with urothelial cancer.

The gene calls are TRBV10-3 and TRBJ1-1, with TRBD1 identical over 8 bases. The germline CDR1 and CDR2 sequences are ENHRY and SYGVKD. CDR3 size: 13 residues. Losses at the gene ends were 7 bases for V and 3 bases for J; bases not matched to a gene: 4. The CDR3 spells CAITGGVDTEAFF. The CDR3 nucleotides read TGTGCCATCACAGGGGGCGTCGACACTGAAGCTTTCTTT.

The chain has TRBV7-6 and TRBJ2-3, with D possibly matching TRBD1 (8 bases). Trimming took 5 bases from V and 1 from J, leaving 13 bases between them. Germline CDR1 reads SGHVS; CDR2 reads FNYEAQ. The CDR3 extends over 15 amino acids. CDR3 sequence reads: CASSTQGGGTDTQYF. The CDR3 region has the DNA TGTGCCAGCAGCACACAGGGGGGGGGCACAGATACGCAGTATTTT.

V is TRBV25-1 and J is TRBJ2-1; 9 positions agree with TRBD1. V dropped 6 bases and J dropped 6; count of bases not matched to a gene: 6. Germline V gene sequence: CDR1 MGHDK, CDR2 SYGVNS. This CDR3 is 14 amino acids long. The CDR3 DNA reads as TGTGCCAGCAGCTCCGGGACAGGGCGCAATGAGCAGTTCTTC. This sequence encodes CASSSGTGRNEQFF. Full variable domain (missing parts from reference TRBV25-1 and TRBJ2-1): EADIYQTPRYLVIGTGKKITLECSQTMGHDKMYWYQQDPGMELHLIHYSYGVNSTEKGDLSSESTVSRIRTEHFPLTLESARPSHTSQYLCASSSGTGRNEQFFGPGTRLTVL.

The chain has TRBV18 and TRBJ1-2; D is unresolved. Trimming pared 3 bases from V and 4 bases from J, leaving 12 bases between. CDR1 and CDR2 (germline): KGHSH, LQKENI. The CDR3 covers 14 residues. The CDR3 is CASSPRSGIYGYTF. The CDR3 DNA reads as TGTGCCAGCTCACCCCGGTCGGGGATCTATGGCTACACCTTC.

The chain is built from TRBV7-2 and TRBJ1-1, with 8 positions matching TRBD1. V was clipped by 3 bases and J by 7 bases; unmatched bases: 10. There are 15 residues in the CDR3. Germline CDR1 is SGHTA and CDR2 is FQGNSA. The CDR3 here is CASSFRTGKKNEAFF. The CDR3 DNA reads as TGTGCCAGCAGCTTCCGGACAGGGAAGAAGAATGAAGCTTTCTTT.

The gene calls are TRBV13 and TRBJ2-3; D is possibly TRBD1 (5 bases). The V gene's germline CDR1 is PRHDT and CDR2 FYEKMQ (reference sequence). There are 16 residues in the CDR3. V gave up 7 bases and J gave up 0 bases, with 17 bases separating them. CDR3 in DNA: TGTGCCAGCAATCCCCGTAGTGGGGCTAGCACAGATACGCAGTATTTT. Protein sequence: CASNPRSGASTDTQYF.

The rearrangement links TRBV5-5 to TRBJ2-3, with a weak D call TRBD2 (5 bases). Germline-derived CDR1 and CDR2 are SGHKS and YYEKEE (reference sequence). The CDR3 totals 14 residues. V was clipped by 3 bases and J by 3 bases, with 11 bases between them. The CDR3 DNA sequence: TGTGCCAGCAGCTATACACTAGGTACAGATACGCAGTATTTT. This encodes CASSYTLGTDTQYF.

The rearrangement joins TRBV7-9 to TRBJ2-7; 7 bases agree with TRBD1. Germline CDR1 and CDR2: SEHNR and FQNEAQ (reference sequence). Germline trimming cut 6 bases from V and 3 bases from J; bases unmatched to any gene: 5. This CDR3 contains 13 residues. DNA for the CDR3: TGTGCCAGCAGACCCGGGACAGACTACGAGCAGTACTTC. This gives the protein CASRPGTDYEQYF.

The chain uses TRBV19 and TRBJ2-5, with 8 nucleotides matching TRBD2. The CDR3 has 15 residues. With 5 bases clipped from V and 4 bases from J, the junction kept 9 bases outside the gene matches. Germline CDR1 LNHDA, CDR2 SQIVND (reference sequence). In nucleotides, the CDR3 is TGTGCCAGTAGTCACGGGGGGGGCGGGGTAGAGACCCAGTACTTC. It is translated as CASSHGGGGVETQYF. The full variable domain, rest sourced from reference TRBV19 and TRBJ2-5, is DGGITQSPKYLFRKEGQNVTLSCEQNLNHDAMYWYRQDPGQGLRLIYYSQIVNDFQKGDIAEGYSVSREKKESFPLTVTSAQKNPTAFYLCASSHGGGGVETQYFGPGTRLLVL.

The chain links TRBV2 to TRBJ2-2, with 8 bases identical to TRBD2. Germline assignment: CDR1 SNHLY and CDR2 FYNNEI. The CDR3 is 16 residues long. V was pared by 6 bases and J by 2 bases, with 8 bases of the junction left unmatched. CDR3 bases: TGTGCCAGCAGGGGGATAGCGGGAAAAAACACCGGGGAGCTGTTTTTT. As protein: CASRGIAGKNTGELFF.

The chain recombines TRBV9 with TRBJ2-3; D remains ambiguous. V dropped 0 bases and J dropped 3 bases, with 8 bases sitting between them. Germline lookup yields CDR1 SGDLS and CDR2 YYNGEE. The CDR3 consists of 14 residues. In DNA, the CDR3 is TGTGCCAGCAGCGTAGACCCCGGGACAGATACGCAGTATTTT. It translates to CASSVDPGTDTQYF.

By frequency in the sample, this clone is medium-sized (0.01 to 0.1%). This chain's CDR3 is CASRRLAGVSGELFF. As DNA, the CDR3 is TGTGCCAGCAGAAGACTAGCGGGAGTGAGTGGGGAGCTGTTTTTT. V usage is TRBV2 and J usage is TRBJ2-2, with 12 bases identical to TRBD2. The CDR3 runs to 15 residues. V shed 6 bases and J 8 bases; nucleotides not matched to a gene: 7. From germline, CDR1 is SNHLY and CDR2 FYNNEI.

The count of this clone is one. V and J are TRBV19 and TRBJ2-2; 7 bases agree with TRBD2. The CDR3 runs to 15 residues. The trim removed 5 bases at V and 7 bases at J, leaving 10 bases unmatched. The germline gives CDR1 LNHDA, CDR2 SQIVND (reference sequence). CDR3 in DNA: TGTGCCAGTAGTCCCGGGGAGGGCACAGGCGGGGAGCTGTTTTTT. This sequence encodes CASSPGEGTGGELFF.

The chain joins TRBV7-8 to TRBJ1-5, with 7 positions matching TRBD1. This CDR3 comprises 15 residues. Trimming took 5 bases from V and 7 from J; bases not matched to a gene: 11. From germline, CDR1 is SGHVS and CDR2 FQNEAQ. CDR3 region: CASSTWTGPAQPQHF. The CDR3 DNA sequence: TGTGCCAGCAGCACCTGGACAGGCCCCGCGCAGCCCCAGCATTTT.

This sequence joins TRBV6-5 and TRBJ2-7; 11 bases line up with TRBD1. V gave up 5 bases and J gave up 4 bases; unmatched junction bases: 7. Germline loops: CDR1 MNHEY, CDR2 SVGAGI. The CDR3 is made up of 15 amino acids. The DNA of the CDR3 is TGTGCCAGCAGTCCCCCCGGACAGGGGGCGTACGAGCAGTACTTC. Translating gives CASSPPGQGAYEQYF.

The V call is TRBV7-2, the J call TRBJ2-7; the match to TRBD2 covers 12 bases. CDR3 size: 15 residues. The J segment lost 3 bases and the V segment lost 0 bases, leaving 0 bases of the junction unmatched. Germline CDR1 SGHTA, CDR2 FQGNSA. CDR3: CASSLAGLAGYEQYF. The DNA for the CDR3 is TGTGCCAGCAGCTTAGCGGGACTAGCGGGCTACGAGCAGTACTTC.

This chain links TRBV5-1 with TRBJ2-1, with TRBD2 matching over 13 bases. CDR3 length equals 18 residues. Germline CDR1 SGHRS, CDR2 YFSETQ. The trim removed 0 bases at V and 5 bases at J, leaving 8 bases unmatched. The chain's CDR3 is CASSLVTSGRKVDNEQFF. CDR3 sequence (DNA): TGCGCCAGCAGCTTGGTGACTAGCGGGAGGAAGGTGGACAATGAGCAGTTCTTC.

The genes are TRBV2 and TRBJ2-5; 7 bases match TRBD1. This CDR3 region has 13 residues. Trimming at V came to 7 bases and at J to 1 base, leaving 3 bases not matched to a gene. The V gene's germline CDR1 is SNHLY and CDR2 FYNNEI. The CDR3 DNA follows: TGTGCCAGCAACTACAGGGGCCAAGAGACCCAGTACTTC. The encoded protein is CASNYRGQETQYF.

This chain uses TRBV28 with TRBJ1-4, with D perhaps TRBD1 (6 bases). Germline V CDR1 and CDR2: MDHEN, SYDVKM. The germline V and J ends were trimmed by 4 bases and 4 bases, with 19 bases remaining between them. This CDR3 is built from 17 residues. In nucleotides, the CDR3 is TGTGCCAGCAGTTCGCCGACAGGCCTGGGTGGTAATGAAAAACTGTTTTTT. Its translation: CASSSPTGLGGNEKLFF. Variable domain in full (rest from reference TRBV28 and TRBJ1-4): DVKVTQSSRYLVKRTGEKVFLECVQDMDHENMFWYRQDPGLGLRLIYFSYDVKMKEKGDIPEGYSVSREKKERFSLILESASTNQTSMYLCASSSPTGLGGNEKLFFGSGTQLSVL.

The DNA for the CDR3 is TGTGCCAGCAGCTTGGACGGGGGATTGAACACTGAAGCTTTCTTT. Translation: CASSLDGGLNTEAFF. The rearrangement joins TRBV5-6 to TRBJ1-1; tentative D call: TRBD1 (5 bases). Trimming took off 0 bases at V and 0 bases at J, with 9 bases between the two ends. CDR1 is SGHDT and CDR2 is YYEEEE in the germline V gene. The CDR3 runs 15 residues.

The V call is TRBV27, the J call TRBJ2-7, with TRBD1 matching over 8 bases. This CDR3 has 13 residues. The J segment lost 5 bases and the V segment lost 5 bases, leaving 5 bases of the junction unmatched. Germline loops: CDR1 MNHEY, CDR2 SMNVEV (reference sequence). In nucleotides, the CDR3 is TGTGCCAGCAGTATGACAGGGGCCCACGAGCAGTACTTC. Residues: CASSMTGAHEQYF.

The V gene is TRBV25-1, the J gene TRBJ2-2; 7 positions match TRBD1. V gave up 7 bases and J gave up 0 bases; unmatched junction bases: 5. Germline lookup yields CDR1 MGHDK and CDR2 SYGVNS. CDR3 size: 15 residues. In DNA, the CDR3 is TGTGCCAGCAAAGGGGGCACATCGAACACCGGGGAGCTGTTTTTT. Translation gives CASKGGTSNTGELFF.

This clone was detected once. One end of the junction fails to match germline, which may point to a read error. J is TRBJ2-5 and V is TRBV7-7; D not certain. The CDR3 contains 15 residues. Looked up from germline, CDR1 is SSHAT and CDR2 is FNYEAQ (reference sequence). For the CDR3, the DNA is TGTGCTAGCAGCTTAGATCCGAGTCGGCGGGAGACCCAGTACTTC. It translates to CASSLDPSRRETQYF.

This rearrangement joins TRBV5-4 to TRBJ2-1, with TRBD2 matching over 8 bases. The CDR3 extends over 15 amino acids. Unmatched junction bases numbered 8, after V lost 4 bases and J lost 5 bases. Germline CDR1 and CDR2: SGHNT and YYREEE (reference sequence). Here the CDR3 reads CASSLSGAAHNEQFF. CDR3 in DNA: TGTGCCAGCAGCCTTAGCGGGGCGGCGCACAATGAGCAGTTCTTC.

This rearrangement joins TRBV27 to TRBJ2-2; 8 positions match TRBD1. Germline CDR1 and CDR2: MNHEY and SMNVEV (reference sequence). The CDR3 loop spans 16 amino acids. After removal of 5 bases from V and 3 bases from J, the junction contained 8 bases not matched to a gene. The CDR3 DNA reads TGTGCCAGCAGTCCTTGGGGACAGGACGACACCGGGGAGCTGTTTTTT. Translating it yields CASSPWGQDDTGELFF.

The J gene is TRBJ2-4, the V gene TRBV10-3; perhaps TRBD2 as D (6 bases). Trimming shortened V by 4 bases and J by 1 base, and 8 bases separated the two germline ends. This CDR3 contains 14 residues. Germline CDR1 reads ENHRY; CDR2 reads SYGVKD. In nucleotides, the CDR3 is TGTGCCATCAGTGGGGGGGAGGCCAAAAACATTCAGTACTTC. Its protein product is CAISGGEAKNIQYF.